Each of the 25 T cell receptor beta chains below was sequenced from the same sample in a study of blood T cell repertoires in COVID-19. Profiled with immunoSEQ multiplex PCR; TCRdb holds only in-frame clones, not every one. Of about 230,000 clones in the sample, around 80% were seen once. Material for sequencing was peripheral blood. These TCRs come from a man aged 40-49 years with acute or convalescent COVID-19.

The V and J genes are TRBV12-3 or TRBV12-4 and TRBJ1-2, with unresolved D. V dropped 6 bases and J dropped 5 bases, with 13 bases sitting between them. The CDR3 has 13 amino acids. CDR3 sequence: CASSPLEGYGYTF. The DNA for the CDR3 is TGTGCCAGCAGCCCCCTCGAGGGATATGGCTACACCTTC.

This chain joins TRBV18 and TRBJ2-2; D perhaps matches TRBD2 (5 bases). With 4 bases removed from V and 1 base from J, the gap between germline ends came to 10 bases. The germline V gene has CDR1 KGHSH and CDR2 LQKENI. The CDR3 spans 15 residues. CDR3: CASSRELRNTGELFF. The DNA for the CDR3 is TGTGCCAGCTCACGGGAGCTAAGGAACACCGGGGAGCTGTTTTTT.

The V call is TRBV5-1, the J call TRBJ1-2, with D unresolved. V was clipped by 0 bases and J by 0 bases, with 6 bases between them. CDR3 length equals 14 residues. From germline, CDR1 is SGHRS and CDR2 YFSETQ. CDR3: CASSLDGANYGYTF. The CDR3 DNA reads TGCGCCAGCAGCTTGGACGGAGCTAACTATGGCTACACCTTC.

The chain is built from TRBV18 and TRBJ2-4; maybe TRBD1 (6 bases). V dropped 0 bases and J dropped 3 bases, with 18 bases sitting between them. The CDR3 consists of 18 residues. Germline V CDR1 and CDR2: KGHSH, LQKENI. This CDR3 is CASSPPSGQPEGKNIQYF. The CDR3 region has the DNA TGTGCCAGCTCACCACCGTCAGGACAGCCTGAGGGCAAAAACATTCAGTACTTC.

Only one count was recorded for this clone. This sequence joins TRBV19 and TRBJ2-7; 11 bases are a match to TRBD2. The CDR3 is 16 amino acids. Germline values: CDR1 LNHDA, CDR2 SQIVND (reference sequence). The J segment lost 4 bases and the V segment lost 2 bases, leaving 7 bases of the junction unmatched. DNA for the CDR3: TGTGCCAGTAGTATAACTTTAGCGGGAGGGCTGTACGAGCAGTACTTC. Its protein product is CASSITLAGGLYEQYF.

The chain couples TRBV4-2 to TRBJ2-6, with D maybe TRBD2 (5 bases). Trimming cost V 4 bases and J 2 bases, with 12 bases left between them. CDR1 is LGHNA, CDR2 YNFKEQ, per germline. The CDR3 loop spans 16 amino acids. The CDR3 DNA reads TGTGCCAGCAGCCCAAGAGGGTGGGCTGGGGCCAACGTCCTGACTTTC. Translating gives CASSPRGWAGANVLTF.

V and J are TRBV21-1 and TRBJ2-3; the tabulated D call, TRBD2, remains unverified against the DNA. TRBV21-1 is a pseudogene segment. The CDR3 spans 17 residues. In DNA form, the CDR3 reads TGTGCCAGCCCTCCCACGGAGTCCCCTGTGAGGACAGATACGCAGTATTTT. It is translated as CASPPTESPVRTDTQYF.

The V call is TRBV10-3, the J call TRBJ1-1; D unresolved. Germline V gives CDR1 ENHRY, CDR2 SYGVKD. This CDR3 has 16 amino acids. Trimming removed 0 bases at V and 4 bases at J, with 15 bases between. The CDR3 here is CAISESSGRAGTEAFF. CDR3 DNA sequence: TGTGCCATCAGTGAGTCGTCTGGGAGAGCAGGCACTGAAGCTTTCTTT.

The chain is built from TRBV29-1 and TRBJ2-1, with 11 bases aligning to TRBD2. Germline V gene lookup returns CDR1 SQVTM and CDR2 ANQGSEA. Trimming at V came to 5 bases and at J to 10 bases, leaving 7 bases not matched to a gene. The CDR3 runs to 13 residues. CDR3 bases: TGCAGCGTTCGACTAGCGGGGCCCGGGGAGCAGTTCTTC. Protein sequence: CSVRLAGPGEQFF.

This rearrangement joins TRBV7-9 to TRBJ1-1; a weak D match, TRBD1 (5 bases). The CDR3 length is 14 residues. With 5 bases removed from V and 5 bases from J, the gap between germline ends came to 15 bases. The V gene's germline CDR1 is SEHNR and CDR2 FQNEAQ (reference sequence). In DNA form, the CDR3 reads TGTGCCAGCAGCGGCAGCGGGGGAAGGACTGAAGCTTTCTTT. Amino acids: CASSGSGGRTEAFF.

This clone has a single count. This rearrangement joins TRBV19 to TRBJ1-1; D might be TRBD1 (5 bases). V dropped 6 bases and J dropped 1 base, with 9 bases sitting between them. The CDR3 has 13 residues. Germline V gene lookup returns CDR1 LNHDA and CDR2 SQIVND (reference sequence). CDR3 region: CASRSQGNTEAFF. CDR3 DNA: TGTGCCAGTAGATCTCAGGGGAACACTGAAGCTTTCTTT.

CDR3 loop: CASSLNRGFYHEQYF. The CDR3 DNA follows: TGTGCCAGCAGCTTAAACAGGGGGTTCTACCACGAGCAGTACTTC. The V gene is TRBV5-8, the J gene TRBJ2-7; TRBD1 agrees at 8 bases. Germline loops: CDR1 SGHTS, CDR2 YDEGEE. This CDR3 spans 15 amino acids. The J segment lost 5 bases and the V segment lost 2 bases, leaving 9 bases of the junction unmatched.

V is TRBV27 and J is TRBJ2-1, with 12 bases lining up with TRBD2. This CDR3 region has 17 residues. The junction had 4 bases not matched to a gene; V was cut back by 4 bases and J by 0 bases. The germline V gene encodes CDR1 MNHEY and CDR2 SMNVEV (reference sequence). The CDR3: CASSYLAGGSSYNEQFF. The CDR3 region has the DNA TGTGCCAGCAGTTACCTAGCGGGAGGGAGCTCCTACAATGAGCAGTTCTTC.

The chain carries TRBV18 and TRBJ1-2; 8 nucleotides match TRBD1. In germline, CDR1 is KGHSH, CDR2 LQKENI. This CDR3 is 15 amino acids long. Unmatched junction bases numbered 7, after V lost 3 bases and J lost 4 bases. Here the CDR3 DNA reads TGTGCCAGCTCACCGAGGACAGGGTCGTCCTATGGCTACACCTTC. Amino acid sequence: CASSPRTGSSYGYTF.

The chain carries TRBV24-1 and TRBJ2-3; 9 bases are a match to TRBD2. This CDR3 is 18 amino acids long. The germline V gene encodes CDR1 KGHDR and CDR2 SFDVKD. V lost 4 bases and J lost 5; bases outside the gene matches: 15. This chain's CDR3 is CATSDPSGVAGVGDTQYF. CDR3 nucleotide sequence: TGTGCCACCAGTGACCCCTCCGGGGTAGCGGGAGTTGGAGATACGCAGTATTTT.

The chain combines TRBV6-7 with TRBJ2-2, with a tentative D call TRBD1 (8 bases). TRBV6-7 has ORF status, its function being uncertain. Trimming left V 5 bases short and J 8 bases short, with 21 bases between. The CDR3 has 16 residues. The CDR3 spells CASSPRTGRDLGELFF. Written as DNA, the CDR3 is TGTGCCAGCAGTCCGAGGACAGGGAGGGACTTGGGGGAGCTGTTTTTT.

V and J are TRBV5-5 and TRBJ2-1; D perhaps matches TRBD1 (6 bases). The CDR3 covers 16 residues. With 0 bases removed from V and 0 bases from J, the gap between germline ends came to 10 bases. Germline V gene lookup returns CDR1 SGHKS and CDR2 YYEKEE (reference sequence). The CDR3 sequence is CASSLAGTPSYNEQFF. The CDR3 DNA reads TGTGCCAGCAGCTTGGCCGGGACACCCTCCTACAATGAGCAGTTCTTC.

The CDR3 protein is CAWGTSGRARTGELFF. In DNA form, the CDR3 reads TGTGCCTGGGGTACTAGCGGGAGGGCCAGAACCGGGGAGCTGTTTTTT. This chain joins TRBV30 and TRBJ2-2; 13 bases agree with TRBD2. The V segment lost 5 bases and the J segment 5 bases; nucleotides outside the gene matches: 8. From germline, CDR1 is GTSNPN and CDR2 SVGIG (reference sequence). This CDR3 is built from 16 residues.

The chain recombines TRBV19 with TRBJ2-5; D perhaps matches TRBD2 (6 bases). CDR1 is LNHDA, CDR2 SQIVND, per germline (reference sequence). V was clipped by 3 bases and J by 5 bases, with 10 bases between them. The CDR3 consists of 13 residues. CDR3 sequence reads: CASSMWLAETQYF. The CDR3 DNA is TGTGCCAGTAGTATGTGGCTAGCGGAGACCCAGTACTTC.

CDR3 bases: TGCGCCAGCAGCCAAGAGAGGTTCGGGGTAGGGACCCAGTACTTC. This sequence encodes CASSQERFGVGTQYF. J is TRBJ2-5 and V is TRBV4-3; tentatively, D is TRBD2 (5 bases). The CDR3 consists of 15 residues. V lost 0 bases to trimming and J lost 7 bases, with 15 bases between them. Germline V gene sequence: CDR1 LGHNA, CDR2 YSLEER.

The V gene is TRBV19, the J gene TRBJ2-3; D might be TRBD1 (6 bases). The germline V and J ends were trimmed by 7 bases and 5 bases, with 34 bases remaining between them. Germline V gene lookup returns CDR1 LNHDA and CDR2 SQIVND (reference sequence). The CDR3 is 20 amino acids. CDR3 coding DNA: TGTGCCAGTACCAAATTTCCACCGGGACACCTCAGTTATTTCCGAGATACGCAGTATTTT. This translates into CASTKFPPGHLSYFRDTQYF.

V gene TRBV18 combines with J gene TRBJ1-2; D uncertain. The V end lost 2 bases, the J end lost 4 bases, and 8 bases lay between the germline ends. Germline V gene sequence: CDR1 KGHSH, CDR2 LQKENI. This CDR3 spans 13 amino acids. CDR3 protein: CASSPTEGYGYTF. The DNA for the CDR3 is TGTGCCAGCTCACCAACAGAAGGCTATGGCTACACCTTC.

This clone was detected a few times. CDR3 coding DNA: TGTGCCAGCTCACCAGGGACAGTCGCACTGGGTCAGCCCCAGCATTTT. Translated, it gives CASSPGTVALGQPQHF. The chain employs TRBV18 and TRBJ1-5; 7 nucleotides align to TRBD1. This CDR3 has 16 residues. The J segment lost 6 bases and the V segment lost 2 bases, leaving 10 bases of the junction unmatched. Germline V gives CDR1 KGHSH, CDR2 LQKENI. Looking up the rest from reference TRBV18 and TRBJ1-5 gives the full variable domain: NAGVMQNPRHLVRRRGQEARLRCSPMKGHSHVYWYRQLPEEGLKFMVYLQKENIIDESGMPKERFSAEFPKEGPSILRIQQVVRGDSAAYFCASSPGTVALGQPQHFGDGTRLSIL.

The chain is built from TRBV6-5 and TRBJ1-1; 8 bases line up with TRBD1. The ends lost 6 bases at V and 4 bases at J; junction bases unmatched: 7. This CDR3 comprises 14 residues. Germline loops: CDR1 MNHEY, CDR2 SVGAGI. CDR3 bases: TGTGCCAGCAGACTCTTAGACAGGGGCACTGAAGCTTTCTTT. This gives the protein CASRLLDRGTEAFF.

The rearrangement joins TRBV3-1 (or the pseudogene TRBV3-2) to TRBJ2-1; D gene ambiguous. Between the trimmed V and J ends, which lost 0 bases and 9 bases, there was a span of 9 bases. The CDR3 spans 13 residues. The germline gives CDR1 LGHDT, CDR2 YNNKEL (reference sequence). CDR3 sequence (DNA): TGTGCCAGCAGCCAAGATCGCGGCCTTGAGCAGTTCTTC. Translated: CASSQDRGLEQFF.